This TCR beta chain was retrieved from a study of blood T cell repertoires in COVID-19. The CDR3 totals 15 residues. Germline assignment: CDR1 LNHDA and CDR2 SQIVND (reference sequence). V lost 5 bases to trimming and J lost 5 bases; unmatched junction nucleotides: 5. TCRdb's table, derived via immunoSEQ multiplex PCR, lists solely in-frame clones and lacks some. The sample yields tens of thousands of clones, roughly four fifths seen once. The chain employs TRBV19 and TRBJ2-2, with 10 bases matching TRBD2. The sequenced sample consisted of peripheral blood. This TCR came from a woman of 80 years or more with acute or convalescent COVID-19. DNA for the CDR3: TGTGCCAGTAGTTCCGTGACTAGCGGGACCGGGGAGCTGTTTTTT. Its translation: CASSSVTSGTGELFF.